Shown below are 28 T cell receptor beta chains from a single sample sequenced in a study of early T cells in non-severe SARS-CoV-2 infection. TCRdb reprocessed the 5' RACE reads via MiXCR and lists one record per CDR3 protein. Here the sample spans about 46,000 distinct CDR3 sequences, roughly 5.7% being singletons. The sample was whole blood, taken at baseline. Receptors originate from an adult who was a healthcare worker with PCR-confirmed SARS-CoV-2 infection or an uninfected control (not recorded which).

This clonotype has ten or more counts. V is TRBV9 and J is TRBJ2-7; 9 bases fit TRBD2. The V gene end was trimmed by 4 bases and the J gene end by 0 bases; junction bases not matched to a gene: 8. This CDR3 region has 16 residues. Germline CDR1 and CDR2: SGDLS and YYNGEE. The CDR3 loop is CASSPRATSGSYEQYF. CDR3 sequence (DNA): TGTGCCAGCAGCCCCCGAGCGACTAGCGGCTCCTACGAGCAGTACTTC.

This clonotype came up many times. The chain combines TRBV6-5 with TRBJ1-2; the D is unclear. The CDR3 spans 15 residues. Germline V gene lookup returns CDR1 MNHEY and CDR2 SVGAGI. V lost 5 bases to trimming and J lost 2 bases, with 15 bases between them. Here the CDR3 DNA reads TGTGCCAGCAGTCCCTGGCCCAGTCTCAACTATGGCTACACCTTC. This encodes CASSPWPSLNYGYTF.

This clonotype turned up a few times. This chain joins TRBV28 and TRBJ2-7; 9 positions match TRBD2. Germline values: CDR1 MDHEN, CDR2 SYDVKM. The junction had 16 bases not matched to a gene; V was cut back by 7 bases and J by 0 bases. This CDR3 comprises 18 residues. Here the CDR3 reads CASNHQGVLAGSSYEQYF. For the CDR3, the DNA is TGTGCCAGCAACCATCAGGGAGTACTAGCGGGTAGCTCCTACGAGCAGTACTTC.

V usage is TRBV3-1 and J usage is TRBJ2-7, with D perhaps TRBD2 (5 bases). CDR3 length: 11 amino acids. Germline V gene lookup returns CDR1 LGHDT and CDR2 YNNKEL (reference sequence). Trimming removed 1 base from V and 7 bases from J, with 5 bases in between. This CDR3 is CASSQGGEQYF. CDR3 DNA: TGTGCCAGCAGCCAAGGAGGGGAGCAGTACTTC.

This clonotype came up many times. The chain joins TRBV15 to TRBJ2-7; D possibly corresponds to TRBD1 (5 bases). Per the germline V gene, CDR1 is LNHNV and CDR2 is YYDKDF (reference sequence). CDR3 length: 14 residues. V gave up 0 bases and J gave up 2 bases, with 8 bases separating them. CDR3 protein: CATSRDPGTYEQYF. CDR3 sequence (DNA): TGTGCCACCAGCAGAGATCCAGGGACCTACGAGCAGTACTTC.

This clonotype was seen ten or more times. This chain joins TRBV29-1 and TRBJ2-5, with D perhaps given as TRBD1 or TRBD2 (5 bases each). Per germline, CDR1 SQVTM and CDR2 ANQGSEA. The V end was cut by 2 bases, the J end by 3 bases, with 13 bases between. The CDR3 spans 14 residues. The CDR3 here is CSVESRGAKETQYF. The CDR3 coding sequence is TGCAGCGTTGAATCGAGGGGCGCGAAAGAGACCCAGTACTTC. Using reference TRBV29-1 and TRBJ2-5 for the parts outside the CDR3, the full variable domain is SAVISQKPSRDICQRGTSLTIQCQVDSQVTMMFWYRQQPGQSLTLIATANQGSEATYESGFVIDKFPISRPNLTFSTLTVSNMSPEDSSIYLCSVESRGAKETQYFGPGTRLLVL.

The CDR3 reads CSARAPAYEQYF. CDR3 sequence (DNA): TGCAGTGCTAGAGCACCCGCGTACGAGCAGTACTTC. The chain combines TRBV20-1 with TRBJ2-7; D gene uncertain. CDR1 is DFQATT, CDR2 SNEGSKA, per germline (reference sequence). V was pared by 1 base and J by 4 bases, with 8 bases between. The CDR3 covers 12 residues.

This clonotype was observed at least ten times. The V gene is TRBV6-1, the J gene TRBJ2-3; unclear D gene. Trimming removed 3 bases at V and 0 bases at J, with 13 bases between. The CDR3 totals 16 residues. Germline V lookup: CDR1 MNHNS, CDR2 SASEGT. This CDR3 reads CASSERPDVSTDTQYF. CDR3 nucleotide sequence: TGTGCCAGCAGTGAGCGACCCGACGTTAGCACAGATACGCAGTATTTT.

The chain links TRBV4-1 to TRBJ2-6, with 10 bases identical to TRBD2. Germline CDR1 reads MGHRA; CDR2 reads YSYEKL. V shed 4 bases, J shed 4 bases, and the junction held 4 bases outside the gene matches. CDR3 size: 16 residues. This CDR3 reads CASSLAGGSGANVLTF. In DNA, the CDR3 is TGCGCCAGCAGCCTAGCGGGAGGCTCCGGGGCCAACGTCCTGACTTTC.

There are a few counts of this clonotype. The chain recombines TRBV20-1 with TRBJ2-7, with 7 bases aligning to TRBD2. Trimming removed 3 bases from V and 3 bases from J; junction bases left unmatched: 5. This CDR3 region has 13 residues. Germline-derived CDR1 and CDR2 are DFQATT and SNEGSKA (reference sequence). CDR3 protein: CSASSREDYEQYF. The CDR3 region has the DNA TGCAGTGCTAGTAGTCGGGAGGACTACGAGCAGTACTTC.

This chain links TRBV5-1 with TRBJ2-1; 7 nucleotides agree with TRBD2. The CDR3 totals 17 residues. The germline CDR1 and CDR2 sequences are SGHRS and YFSETQ. V gave up 3 bases and J gave up 8 bases; unmatched junction bases: 17. The DNA for the CDR3 is TGCGCCAGCAGCTCACTTTTTAAGGGAGGGGTTGAACATGAGCAGTTCTTC. It codes for CASSSLFKGGVEHEQFF.

The J gene is TRBJ2-7, the V gene TRBV18; D might be TRBD1 (5 bases). Germline assignment: CDR1 KGHSH and CDR2 LQKENI. V lost 2 bases, J lost 4 bases, and 9 bases lay in between. The CDR3 contains 13 residues. The CDR3 DNA is TGTGCCAGCTCACCAGGGGCGGATTACGAGCAGTACTTC. Protein product: CASSPGADYEQYF.

This clonotype was recorded many times. The chain links TRBV28 to TRBJ2-7; D remains ambiguous. The CDR3 has 13 amino acids. The V end was cut by 8 bases, the J end by 0 bases, with 11 bases between. Germline loops: CDR1 MDHEN, CDR2 SYDVKM. This chain's CDR3 is CASGNGYSYEQYF. Written as DNA, the CDR3 is TGTGCCAGCGGTAACGGGTACTCCTACGAGCAGTACTTC.

This clonotype was found many times. The V gene is TRBV12-3 or TRBV12-4, the J gene TRBJ1-2; tentative D call: TRBD1 (5 bases). The CDR3 runs to 13 residues. The V gene lost 3 bases and the J gene lost 5 bases, with 10 bases spanning the gap. The DNA of the CDR3 is TGTGCCAGCAGTTTCGAAAGGGGATATGGCTACACCTTC. Protein product: CASSFERGYGYTF.

The table lists this clonotype with many counts. The chain recombines TRBV20-1 with TRBJ1-1; 7 bases match TRBD1. The V segment lost 3 bases and the J segment 0 bases; nucleotides outside the gene matches: 7. CDR3 length equals 15 residues. CDR1 and CDR2 (germline): DFQATT, SNEGSKA (reference sequence). The CDR3 nucleotides are TGCAGTGCTAGCCGGGACAGTAAAATGAACACTGAAGCTTTCTTT. This encodes CSASRDSKMNTEAFF.

This clonotype was recorded at least ten times. The rearrangement uses TRBV6-5 and TRBJ2-1, with TRBD1 as a possible D gene (5 bases). The CDR3 length is 13 residues. Trimming stripped 6 bases from V and 8 bases from J, with 14 bases between. Per germline, CDR1 MNHEY and CDR2 SVGAGI. The CDR3 here is CASRRGRVDEQFF. The CDR3 DNA follows: TGTGCCAGCAGAAGGGGCAGGGTTGATGAGCAGTTCTTC.

This clonotype was found many times. The genes are TRBV4-2 and TRBJ2-7; 12 nucleotides align to TRBD2. Unmatched junction bases numbered 3, after V lost 2 bases and J lost 4 bases. Germline-derived CDR1 and CDR2 are LGHNA and YNFKEQ. CDR3 size: 15 residues. As DNA, the CDR3 is TGTGCCAGCAGCCAAATAGGACTAGCGGGATACGAGCAGTACTTC. Protein: CASSQIGLAGYEQYF.

This clonotype showed up just a few times. The gene calls are TRBV29-1 and TRBJ1-1; D is unclear. The germline CDR1 and CDR2 sequences are SQVTM and ANQGSEA. V lost 4 bases and J lost 3, with 15 bases in between. CDR3 length: 14 amino acids. CDR3 sequence reads: CSVAYPGRHTEAFF. The CDR3 DNA sequence: TGCAGCGTTGCATATCCTGGGAGGCACACTGAAGCTTTCTTT.

At least ten counts were recorded for this clonotype. This chain joins TRBV6-1 and TRBJ2-3; D unresolved. V gave up 7 bases and J gave up 3 bases, with 5 bases separating them. Germline CDR1 is MNHNS and CDR2 is SASEGT. The length of the CDR3 is 11 residues. Here the CDR3 DNA reads TGTGCCAGCATGGGAACAGATACGCAGTATTTT. Its protein is CASMGTDTQYF.

Only a few counts were recorded for this clonotype. The CDR3 loop is CASSRQITQPQHF. Here the CDR3 DNA reads TGTGCCAGCAGCCGACAGATAACACAGCCCCAGCATTTT. The chain uses TRBV6-6 and TRBJ1-5, with D perhaps matching TRBD1 (5 bases). CDR3 length: 13 residues. Trimming left V 6 bases short and J 7 bases short, with 13 bases between. The germline gives CDR1 MNHNY, CDR2 SVGAGI (reference sequence).

This clonotype has ten or more counts. The rearrangement links TRBV6-2 or TRBV6-3 to TRBJ2-2; D possibly corresponds to TRBD2 (6 bases). This CDR3 is 14 amino acids long. V shed 3 bases and J shed 8 bases, with 13 bases lying between them. Per the germline V gene, CDR1 is MNHEY and CDR2 is SVGEGT. For the CDR3, the DNA is TGTGCCAGCAGTTATTTGGCGGGACGGGGGGAGCTGTTTTTT. As protein: CASSYLAGRGELFF.

This clonotype was observed at least ten times. The CDR3: CASSFIRAGTTEAFF. For the CDR3, the DNA is TGTGCCAGCAGTTTTATCAGGGCTGGGACGACTGAAGCTTTCTTT. This chain uses TRBV28 with TRBJ1-1, with TRBD1 as a possible D gene (5 bases). CDR3 length: 15 residues. Germline CDR1 reads MDHEN; CDR2 reads SYDVKM. The V and J ends lost 3 bases and 5 bases respectively, with 16 bases between them.

This clonotype counts as medium-sized. This sequence joins TRBV6-4 and TRBJ2-3; 10 bases line up with TRBD2. With V trimmed by 0 bases and J by 5 bases, 2 bases remained unmatched. The CDR3 has 15 amino acids. Germline CDR1 is MRHNA and CDR2 is SNTAGT. The DNA for the CDR3 is TGTGCCAGCAGTGACTCGGGGACTAGCGTAGATACGCAGTATTTT. As protein: CASSDSGTSVDTQYF.

This clonotype was picked up many times. The J gene is TRBJ2-2, the V gene TRBV6-5; TRBD2 agrees at 8 bases. Unmatched junction bases numbered 5, after V lost 0 bases and J lost 8 bases. The CDR3 has 15 amino acids. Looked up from germline, CDR1 is MNHEY and CDR2 is SVGAGI. The CDR3 sequence: CASSYSTSVKGELFF. In nucleotides, the CDR3 is TGTGCCAGCAGTTACTCGACTAGCGTTAAGGGGGAGCTGTTTTTT.

This clonotype appeared many times. The V call is TRBV30, the J call TRBJ1-6; D uncertain. V lost 0 bases and J 10 bases, leaving 13 bases between the germline ends. This CDR3 region has 14 residues. In germline, CDR1 is GTSNPN, CDR2 SVGIG (reference sequence). The DNA of the CDR3 is TGTGCCTGGAGTGTAGTGGCAGAGCCCTCACCCCTCCACTTT. It yields the protein CAWSVVAEPSPLHF.

The sample holds many counts of this clonotype. The J gene is TRBJ1-1, the V gene TRBV6-1; D uncertain. CDR1 is MNHNS, CDR2 SASEGT, per germline. The CDR3 loop spans 9 amino acids. Trimming removed 8 bases at V and 6 bases at J, with 4 bases between. The CDR3 sequence: CASAPEAFF. The CDR3 DNA sequence: TGTGCCAGCGCGCCTGAAGCTTTCTTT.

Ten or more counts support this clonotype. V is TRBV20-1 and J is TRBJ2-1, with 8 bases matching TRBD2. CDR1 is DFQATT and CDR2 is SNEGSKA in the germline V gene (reference sequence). This CDR3 is built from 17 residues. With V trimmed by 1 base and J by 2 bases, 10 bases remained unmatched. CDR3 DNA: TGCAGTGCTAGAGTCGCTCAAGTAGCGGGACCCTACAATGAGCAGTTCTTC. It codes for CSARVAQVAGPYNEQFF.

This clonotype was recorded many times. This chain connects TRBV28 to TRBJ2-1, with 9 bases matching TRBD2. The CDR3 sequence is 16 residues long. J was trimmed by 8 bases and V by 4 bases; bases with no gene match: 12. Germline loops: CDR1 MDHEN, CDR2 SYDVKM. CDR3: CASSYAIAGVGYEQFF. The CDR3 DNA reads as TGTGCCAGCAGTTACGCTATAGCGGGAGTAGGGTATGAGCAGTTCTTC.